This TCR beta chain was recorded in a study of CD8 T cells in Susac syndrome. The RNA, roughly 0.5 to 1 ug, was put through reverse transcription using random hexamers. With immunoSEQ multiplex PCR, TCR beta CDR3 was amplified across 54 Vbeta and 13 Jbeta. TCRdb passed the immunoSEQ multiplex PCR reads through MiXCR, listing each CDR3 protein once. The repertoire holds hundreds of thousands of distinct CDR3 sequences, with 85% to 95% as singletons. The T cells that were sequenced for TCR beta were CD8+ and CD4+ cells from blood. TEMRA cells underwent FACS enrichment and CD8+ and CD4+ T cells underwent negative isolation. This CDR3 has 16 amino acids. In germline, CDR1 is GTSNPN, CDR2 SVGIG (reference sequence). J lost 4 bases, V lost 2 bases, and 11 bases had no gene match.

The clonotype comes from a human donor with multiple sclerosis. The specimen sequenced was CD4+ T cells from PBMCs. V gene TRBV30 combines with J gene TRBJ1-1; 9 bases match TRBD1. CDR3 nucleotide sequence: TGTGCCTGGAGTCTCCCGTGGGACAGGGAATCCACTGAAGCTTTCTTT. Translated, it gives CAWSLPWDRESTEAFF.